This TCR beta chain was recorded in a study of Ad26.COV2.S vaccination and SARS-CoV-2 variants. Treatment indicated: around 19 received Ad26.COV2.S at low or high dose, single or two shots; about 5 received placebo; per-sample allocation not given. It was on day 63 after the first vaccine or placebo injection that samples were taken. Trimming left V 7 bases short and J 4 bases short, with 8 bases between. CDR3 length: 11 amino acids. Looked up from germline, CDR1 is SGHRS and CDR2 is YFSETQ. The repertoire was sequenced with immunoSEQ multiplex PCR; TCRdb's copy has only in-frame clones and lacks some. Seen here are hundreds of thousands of clones, around 92% observed once, and the top ten hold 1.5% to 2%.

The chain links TRBV5-1 to TRBJ1-1; no clear D gene. The sequence was collected from a person aged 18 to 59 who received the Ad26.COV2.S COVID-19 vaccine or a placebo. The source was peripheral blood, collected in a trial of Ad26.COV2.S vaccine versus placebo. The chain's CDR3 is CASFSGTEAFF. As DNA, the CDR3 is TGCGCCAGCTTTTCGGGCACTGAAGCTTTCTTT.